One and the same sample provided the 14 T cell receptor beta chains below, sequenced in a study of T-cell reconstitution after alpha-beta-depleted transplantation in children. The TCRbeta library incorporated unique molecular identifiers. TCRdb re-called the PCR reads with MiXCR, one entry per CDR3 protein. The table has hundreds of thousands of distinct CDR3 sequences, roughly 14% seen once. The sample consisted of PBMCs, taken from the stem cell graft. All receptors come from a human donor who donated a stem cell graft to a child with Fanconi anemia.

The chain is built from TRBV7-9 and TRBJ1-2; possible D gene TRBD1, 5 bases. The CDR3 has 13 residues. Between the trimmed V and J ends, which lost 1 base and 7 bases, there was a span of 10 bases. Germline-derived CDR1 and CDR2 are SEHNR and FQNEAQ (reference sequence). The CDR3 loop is CASSLEVRVGYTF. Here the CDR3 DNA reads TGTGCCAGCAGCTTAGAGGTCAGGGTTGGCTACACCTTC.

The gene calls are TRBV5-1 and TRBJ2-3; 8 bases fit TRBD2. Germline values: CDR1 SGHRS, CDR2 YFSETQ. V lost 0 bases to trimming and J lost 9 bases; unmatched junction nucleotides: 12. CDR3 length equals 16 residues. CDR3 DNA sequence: TGCGCCAGCAGCTTGGTAGGAGCGGGGGCCGGAATCACGCAGTATTTT. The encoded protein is CASSLVGAGAGITQYF.

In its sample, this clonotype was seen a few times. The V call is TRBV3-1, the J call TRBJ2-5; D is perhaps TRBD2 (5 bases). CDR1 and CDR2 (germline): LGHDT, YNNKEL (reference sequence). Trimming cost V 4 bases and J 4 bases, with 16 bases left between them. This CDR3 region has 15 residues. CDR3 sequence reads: CASSPSGNGGETQYF. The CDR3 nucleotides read TGTGCCAGCAGCCCCTCCGGGAACGGCGGAGAGACCCAGTACTTC.

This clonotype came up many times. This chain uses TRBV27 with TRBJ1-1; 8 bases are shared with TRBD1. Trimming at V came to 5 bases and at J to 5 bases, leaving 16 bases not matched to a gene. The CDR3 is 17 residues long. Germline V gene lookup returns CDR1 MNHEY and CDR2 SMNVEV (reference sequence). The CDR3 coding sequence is TGTGCCAGCAGTCGACTGAGGACAGGGATGAGAGGAACTGAAGCTTTCTTT. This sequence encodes CASSRLRTGMRGTEAFF.

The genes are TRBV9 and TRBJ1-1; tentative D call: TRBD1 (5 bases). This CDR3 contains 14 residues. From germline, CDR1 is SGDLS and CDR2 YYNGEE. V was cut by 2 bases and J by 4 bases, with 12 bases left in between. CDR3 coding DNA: TGTGCCAGCAGCGTGGGGGAAGGGATCACTGAAGCTTTCTTT. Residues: CASSVGEGITEAFF.

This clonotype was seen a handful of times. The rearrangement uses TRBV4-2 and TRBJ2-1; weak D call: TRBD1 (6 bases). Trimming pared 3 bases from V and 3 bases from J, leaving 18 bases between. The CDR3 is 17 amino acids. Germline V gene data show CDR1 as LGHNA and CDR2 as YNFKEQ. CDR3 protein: CASSQATGTRDYNEQFF. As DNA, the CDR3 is TGTGCCAGCAGCCAGGCTACCGGGACAAGGGACTACAATGAGCAGTTCTTC.

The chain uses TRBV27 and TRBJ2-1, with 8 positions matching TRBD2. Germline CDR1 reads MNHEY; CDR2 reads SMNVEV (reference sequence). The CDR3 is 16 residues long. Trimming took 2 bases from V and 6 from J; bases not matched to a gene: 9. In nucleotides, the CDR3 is TGTGCCAGCAGTTTACGGGAAGCGGGGGCCATCAATGAGCAGTTCTTC. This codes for CASSLREAGAINEQFF.

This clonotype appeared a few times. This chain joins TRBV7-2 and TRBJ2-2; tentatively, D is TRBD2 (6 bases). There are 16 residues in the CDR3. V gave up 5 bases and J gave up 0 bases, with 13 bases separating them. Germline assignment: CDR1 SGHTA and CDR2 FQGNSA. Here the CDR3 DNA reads TGTGCCAGCAGCCAACCGGGCGGGACGAACACCGGGGAGCTGTTTTTT. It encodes CASSQPGGTNTGELFF. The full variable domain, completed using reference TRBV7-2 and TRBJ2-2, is GAGVSQSPSNKVTEKGKDVELRCDPISGHTALYWYRQSLGQGLEFLIYFQGNSAPDKSGLPSDRFSAERTGGSVSTLTIQRTQQEDSAVYLCASSQPGGTNTGELFFGEGSRLTVL.

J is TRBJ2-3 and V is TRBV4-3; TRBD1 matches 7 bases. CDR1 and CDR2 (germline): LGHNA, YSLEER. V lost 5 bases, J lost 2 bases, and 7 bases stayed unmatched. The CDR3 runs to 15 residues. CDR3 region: CASSLYRGTTDTQYF. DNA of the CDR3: TGCGCCAGCAGCTTATACAGGGGCACCACAGATACGCAGTATTTT.

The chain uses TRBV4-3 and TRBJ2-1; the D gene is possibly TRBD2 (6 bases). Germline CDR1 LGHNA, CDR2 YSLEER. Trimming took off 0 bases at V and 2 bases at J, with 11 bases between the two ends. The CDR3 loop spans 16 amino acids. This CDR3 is CASSQEGSGTYNEQFF. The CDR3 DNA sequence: TGCGCCAGCAGCCAAGAAGGTAGCGGAACCTACAATGAGCAGTTCTTC.

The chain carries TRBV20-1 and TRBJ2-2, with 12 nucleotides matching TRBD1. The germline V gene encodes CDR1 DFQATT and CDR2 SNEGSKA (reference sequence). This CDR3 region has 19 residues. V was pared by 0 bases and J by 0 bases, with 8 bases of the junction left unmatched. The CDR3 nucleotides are TGCAGTGCTAGAGATCGAGGGACAGGGGGCTATACGAACACCGGGGAGCTGTTTTTT. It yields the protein CSARDRGTGGYTNTGELFF.

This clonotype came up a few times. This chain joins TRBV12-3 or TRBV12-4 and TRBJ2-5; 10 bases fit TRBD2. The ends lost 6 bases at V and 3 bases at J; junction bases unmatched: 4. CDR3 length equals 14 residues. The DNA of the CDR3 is TGTGCCAGCAGACCAACTAGCGGGGAAGAGACCCAGTACTTC. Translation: CASRPTSGEETQYF.

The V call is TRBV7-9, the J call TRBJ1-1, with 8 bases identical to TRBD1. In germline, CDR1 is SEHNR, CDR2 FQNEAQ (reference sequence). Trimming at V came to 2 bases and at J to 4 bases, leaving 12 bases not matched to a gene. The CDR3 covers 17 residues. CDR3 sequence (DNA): TGTGCCAGCAGCTTACCCTCGGCAGGGGGCCGCGTCACTGAAGCTTTCTTT. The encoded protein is CASSLPSAGGRVTEAFF.

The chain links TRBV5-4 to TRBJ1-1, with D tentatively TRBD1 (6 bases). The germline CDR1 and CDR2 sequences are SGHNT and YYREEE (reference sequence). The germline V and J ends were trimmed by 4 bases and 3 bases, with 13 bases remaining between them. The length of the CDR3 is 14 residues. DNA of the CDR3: TGTGCCAGCAGCCTACAGGGACCCGACACTGAAGCTTTCTTT. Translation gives CASSLQGPDTEAFF.